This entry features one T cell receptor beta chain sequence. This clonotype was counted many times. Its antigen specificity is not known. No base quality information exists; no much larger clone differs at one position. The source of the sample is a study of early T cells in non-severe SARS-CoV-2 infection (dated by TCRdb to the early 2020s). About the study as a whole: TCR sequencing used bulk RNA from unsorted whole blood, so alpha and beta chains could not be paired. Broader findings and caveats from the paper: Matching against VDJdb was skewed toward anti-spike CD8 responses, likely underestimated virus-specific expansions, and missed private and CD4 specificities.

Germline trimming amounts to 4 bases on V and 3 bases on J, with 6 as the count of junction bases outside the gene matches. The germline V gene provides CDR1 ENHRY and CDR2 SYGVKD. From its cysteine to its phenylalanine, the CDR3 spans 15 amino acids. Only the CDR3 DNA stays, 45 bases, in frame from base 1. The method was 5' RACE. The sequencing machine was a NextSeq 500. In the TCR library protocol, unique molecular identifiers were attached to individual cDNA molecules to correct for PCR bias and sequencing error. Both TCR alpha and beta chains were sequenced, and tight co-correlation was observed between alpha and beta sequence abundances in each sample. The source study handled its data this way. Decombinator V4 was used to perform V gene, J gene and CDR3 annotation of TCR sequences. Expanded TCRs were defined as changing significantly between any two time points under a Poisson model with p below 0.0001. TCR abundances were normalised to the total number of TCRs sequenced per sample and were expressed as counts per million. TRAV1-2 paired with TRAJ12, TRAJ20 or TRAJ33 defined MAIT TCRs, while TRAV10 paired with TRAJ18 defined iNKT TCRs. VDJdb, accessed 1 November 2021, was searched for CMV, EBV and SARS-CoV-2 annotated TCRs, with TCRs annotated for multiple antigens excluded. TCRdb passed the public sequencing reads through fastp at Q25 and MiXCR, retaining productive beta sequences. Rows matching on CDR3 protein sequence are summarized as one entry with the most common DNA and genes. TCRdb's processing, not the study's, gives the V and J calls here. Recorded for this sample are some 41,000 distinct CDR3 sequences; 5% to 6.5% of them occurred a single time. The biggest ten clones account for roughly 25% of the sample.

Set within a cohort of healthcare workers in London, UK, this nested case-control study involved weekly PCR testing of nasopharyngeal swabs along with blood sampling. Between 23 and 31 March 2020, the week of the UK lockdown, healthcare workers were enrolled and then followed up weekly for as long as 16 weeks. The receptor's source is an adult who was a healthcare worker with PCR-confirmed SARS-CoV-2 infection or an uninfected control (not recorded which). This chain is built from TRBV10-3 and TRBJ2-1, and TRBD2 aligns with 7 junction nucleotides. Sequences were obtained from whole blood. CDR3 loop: CAISGGTIGYNEQFF. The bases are TGTGCCATCAGTGGGGGGACTATCGGCTACAATGAGCAGTTCTTC.